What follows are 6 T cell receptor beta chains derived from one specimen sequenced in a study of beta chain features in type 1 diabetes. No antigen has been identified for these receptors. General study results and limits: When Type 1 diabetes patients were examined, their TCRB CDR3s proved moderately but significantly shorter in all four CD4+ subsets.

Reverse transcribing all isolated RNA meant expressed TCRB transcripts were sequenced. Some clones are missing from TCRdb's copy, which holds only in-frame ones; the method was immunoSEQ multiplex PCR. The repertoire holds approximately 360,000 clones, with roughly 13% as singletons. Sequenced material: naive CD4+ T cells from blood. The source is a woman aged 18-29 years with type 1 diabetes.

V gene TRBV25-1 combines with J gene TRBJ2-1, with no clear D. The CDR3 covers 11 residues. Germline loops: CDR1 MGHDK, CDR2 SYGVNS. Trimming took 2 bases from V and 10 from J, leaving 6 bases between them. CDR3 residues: CASSEITEQFF. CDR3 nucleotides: TGTGCCAGCAGTGAAATAACAGAGCAGTTCTTC.

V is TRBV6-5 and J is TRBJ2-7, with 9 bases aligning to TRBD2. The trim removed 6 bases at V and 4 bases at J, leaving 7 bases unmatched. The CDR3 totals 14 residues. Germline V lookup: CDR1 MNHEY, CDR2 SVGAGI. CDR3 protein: CASSLERGAYEQYF. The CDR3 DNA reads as TGTGCCAGCAGCCTAGAGCGGGGGGCGTACGAGCAGTACTTC.

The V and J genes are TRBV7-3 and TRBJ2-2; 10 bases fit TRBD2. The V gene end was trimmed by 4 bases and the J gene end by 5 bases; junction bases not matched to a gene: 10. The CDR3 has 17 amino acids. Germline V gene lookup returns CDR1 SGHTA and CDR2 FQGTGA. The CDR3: CASSSAGGPGSTGELFF. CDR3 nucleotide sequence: TGTGCCAGCAGCTCAGCGGGAGGGCCGGGAAGTACCGGGGAGCTGTTTTTT.

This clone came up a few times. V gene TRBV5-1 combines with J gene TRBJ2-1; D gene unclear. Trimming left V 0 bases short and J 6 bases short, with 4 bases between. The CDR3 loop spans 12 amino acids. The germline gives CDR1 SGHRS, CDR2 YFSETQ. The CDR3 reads CASSLVFNEQFF. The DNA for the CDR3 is TGCGCCAGCAGCTTGGTCTTCAATGAGCAGTTCTTC.

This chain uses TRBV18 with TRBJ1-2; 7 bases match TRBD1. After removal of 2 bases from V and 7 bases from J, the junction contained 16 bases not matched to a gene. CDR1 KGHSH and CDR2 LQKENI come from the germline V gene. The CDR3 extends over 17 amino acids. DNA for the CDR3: TGTGCCAGCTCACCATCCTACTCGAGACAGGGTCCCTCTGGCTACACCTTC. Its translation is CASSPSYSRQGPSGYTF.

For the CDR3, the DNA is TGTGCCTGGAGTCCACGACACTACGAGCAGTACTTC. Protein: CAWSPRHYEQYF. The chain employs TRBV30 and TRBJ2-7; unclear D gene. Germline values: CDR1 GTSNPN, CDR2 SVGIG (reference sequence). V lost 2 bases and J lost 3, with 8 bases in between. CDR3 length: 12 residues.